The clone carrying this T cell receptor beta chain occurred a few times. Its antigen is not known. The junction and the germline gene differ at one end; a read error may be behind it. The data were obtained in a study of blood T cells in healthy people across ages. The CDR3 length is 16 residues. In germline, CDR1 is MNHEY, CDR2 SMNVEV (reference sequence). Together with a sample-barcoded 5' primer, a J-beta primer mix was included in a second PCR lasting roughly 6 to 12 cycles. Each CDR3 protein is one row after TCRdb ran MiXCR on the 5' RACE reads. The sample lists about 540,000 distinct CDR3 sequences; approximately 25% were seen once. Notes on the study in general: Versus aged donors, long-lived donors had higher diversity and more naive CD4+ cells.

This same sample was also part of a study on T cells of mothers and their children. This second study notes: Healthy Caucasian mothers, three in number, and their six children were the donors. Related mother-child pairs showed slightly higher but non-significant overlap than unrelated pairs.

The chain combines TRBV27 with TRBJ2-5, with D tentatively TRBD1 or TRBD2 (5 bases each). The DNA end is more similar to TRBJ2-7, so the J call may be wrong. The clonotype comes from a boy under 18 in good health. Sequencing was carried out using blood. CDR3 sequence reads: CATRDPRPPSSCEQYF. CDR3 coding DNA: TGTGCCACAAGGGACCCCAGGCCACCTAGCTCCTGCGAGCAGTACTTC.